This section outlines one T cell receptor (beta chain) sequence together with its context. Its antigen is as yet unknown. Other DNA sequences in this specimen translate into the identical CDR3. The sample belongs to a study of shared clonotypes between healthy human individuals. Turning to the study itself: Aged between 18 and 49, the donors were a couple of women and a few men. Study-level findings and limits: Read depth was anticipated to influence clonotype sharing among donors. Non-shared clonotypes were found to have lower generation probabilities than the clonotypes that were shared by all four of the sorted-subset donors.

Genomic DNA (from each subset) was split evenly across several immunoSEQ plates. Method: immunoSEQ multiplex PCR; TCRdb's copy keeps in-frame clones and lacks some. Of under 2,500,000 clones in the sample, around 95% are singletons; the top ten hold approximately 0.13%. Germline CDR1 reads KGHSH; CDR2 reads LQKENI. CDR3 length: 14 residues. The V and J ends lost 1 base and 1 base respectively, with 7 bases between them. Sequencing input: naive CD4+ T cells sorted from blood. The subset: CD45RA+ positively selected. The sequence was obtained from a young man in good health. V and J are TRBV18 and TRBJ1-2; D is ambiguous. The CDR3 DNA sequence: TGTGCCAGCTCACCACAGGACCTTAACTATGGCTACACCTTC. Translation gives CASSPQDLNYGYTF.